The entry below gives a single T cell receptor (beta chain) sequence along with its context. The sample belongs to a study of shared clonotypes between healthy human individuals. Method: immunoSEQ multiplex PCR; TCRdb's copy keeps in-frame clones and lacks some. Of roughly 2.4 million clones listed, about 94% are singletons. Both subsets, CD45RA+ naive and CD45RA-negative memory, were split from the CD4+ cells. The clonotype originates from a man aged 18 to 35 in good health. Sequences were obtained from naive CD4+ T cells sorted from blood. Described subset: CD45RA+ positively selected.

Written as DNA, the CDR3 is TGTGCCATCAGTGAGTCGGTGTGGGGGGACCTTGGAGAGACCCAGTACTTC. Its protein product is CAISESVWGDLGETQYF. This sequence joins TRBV10-3 and TRBJ2-5; D may be TRBD2 (6 bases). V was pared by 0 bases and J by 4 bases, with 18 bases between. Germline values: CDR1 ENHRY, CDR2 SYGVKD. The CDR3 length is 17 residues.